The next 20 T cell receptor beta chains were all read from a single sample in a study of technical replicates of blood from a few donors. TCRdb's copy holds only in-frame clones and misses some; the assay was immunoSEQ multiplex PCR. The sample carries 85,000 to 100,000 clones, around 94% recorded once. The sequenced material came from T cells isolated from PBMCs. The receptors stem from a human donor in good health.

V usage is TRBV30 and J usage is TRBJ2-1, with a possible D match to TRBD2 (6 bases). V was shortened by 4 bases and J by 3 bases, with 19 bases between the two germline ends. The CDR3 spans 16 residues. Looked up from germline, CDR1 is GTSNPN and CDR2 is SVGIG (reference sequence). CDR3 nucleotide sequence: TGTGCCTGGACACAGAGTTCGGGGACTTTCTACAATGAGCAGTTCTTC. This codes for CAWTQSSGTFYNEQFF.

The chain has TRBV7-2 and TRBJ2-2; possibly TRBD2 for D (6 bases). The V end lost 5 bases, the J end lost 3 bases, and 16 bases lay between the germline ends. Germline CDR1 SGHTA, CDR2 FQGNSA. The CDR3 loop spans 16 amino acids. The CDR3 DNA is TGTGCCAGCAGCCCCCGCAGGGAGGTAGACACCGGGGAGCTGTTTTTT. As protein: CASSPRREVDTGELFF. Drawing the rest from reference TRBV7-2 and TRBJ2-2, the complete variable domain is GAGVSQSPSNKVTEKGKDVELRCDPISGHTALYWYRQSLGQGLEFLIYFQGNSAPDKSGLPSDRFSAERTGGSVSTLTIQRTQQEDSAVYLCASSPRREVDTGELFFGEGSRLTVL.

This clone is a singleton in its sample. The rearrangement joins TRBV27 to TRBJ2-1; D might be TRBD2 (5 bases). This CDR3 has 12 residues. The germline V gene has CDR1 MNHEY and CDR2 SMNVEV (reference sequence). The ends were cut back, 1 base at V and 14 bases at J, with 12 bases in the middle. The CDR3 nucleotides read TGTGCCAGCAGTTTATATTCGGGAATGGAGTTCTTC. This sequence encodes CASSLYSGMEFF.

This rearrangement joins TRBV6-5 to TRBJ2-7, with D perhaps matching TRBD2 (5 bases). V was shortened by 7 bases and J by 4 bases, with 14 bases between the two germline ends. Per germline, CDR1 MNHEY and CDR2 SVGAGI. The CDR3 extends over 13 amino acids. In DNA, the CDR3 is TGTGCCAGCACCTCGGGGTTGGGGTACGAGCAGTACTTC. Encoded protein: CASTSGLGYEQYF.

J is TRBJ2-6 and V is TRBV5-1; TRBD1 aligns across 7 bases. Per the germline V gene, CDR1 is SGHRS and CDR2 is YFSETQ. This CDR3 is 16 amino acids long. The junction had 7 bases not matched to a gene; V was cut back by 7 bases and J by 0 bases. The CDR3 DNA reads as TGCGCCAGCGGTGACAGGGACCGCTCTGGGGCCAACGTCCTGACTTTC. It encodes CASGDRDRSGANVLTF.

The chain combines TRBV9 with TRBJ1-1; 7 bases are a match to TRBD1. From germline, CDR1 is SGDLS and CDR2 YYNGEE. The V segment lost 3 bases and the J segment 4 bases; nucleotides outside the gene matches: 6. The CDR3 extends over 14 amino acids. The CDR3 loop reads CASSARQGATEAFF. CDR3 sequence (DNA): TGTGCCAGCAGCGCCCGACAGGGCGCCACTGAAGCTTTCTTT.

As DNA, the CDR3 is TGTGCCATCAGTGAGTCTTCGGGGGGTTACGAGCAGTACTTC. It is translated as CAISESSGGYEQYF. The chain combines TRBV10-3 with TRBJ2-7, with 7 positions matching TRBD2. V lost 0 bases to trimming and J lost 4 bases; unmatched junction nucleotides: 3. This CDR3 region has 14 residues. Germline V gene sequence: CDR1 ENHRY, CDR2 SYGVKD.

The chain employs TRBV23-1 and TRBJ1-5; TRBD1 matches at 7 bases. TRBV23-1 qualifies as an ORF whose function is uncertain. V lost 0 bases, J lost 5 bases, and 13 bases stayed unmatched. The CDR3 sequence is 18 residues long. The CDR3 sequence: CASSQSRGTAWEYQPQHF. For the CDR3, the DNA is TGCGCCAGCAGTCAATCCCGAGGGACAGCCTGGGAATATCAGCCCCAGCATTTT.

The chain employs TRBV6-5 and TRBJ2-7; 7 nucleotides agree with TRBD1. CDR1 and CDR2 from the germline V gene are MNHEY and SVGAGI. With V trimmed by 10 bases and J by 4 bases, 16 bases remained unmatched. CDR3 size: 15 residues. CDR3 protein: CATLGQGQNYYEQYF. CDR3 DNA sequence: TGTGCCACCCTGGGGCAGGGACAGAATTATTACGAGCAGTACTTC.

This chain uses TRBV27 with TRBJ2-7; 8 positions match TRBD1. With 5 bases clipped from V and 6 bases from J, the junction kept 9 bases outside the gene matches. This CDR3 has 14 amino acids. Germline CDR1 MNHEY, CDR2 SMNVEV (reference sequence). The CDR3 DNA reads as TGTGCCAGCAGTCTCCGGACAGGGCCGGTCGAGCAGTACTTC. It is translated as CASSLRTGPVEQYF.

The chain combines TRBV10-1 with TRBJ2-7, with 15 bases identical to TRBD2. The CDR3 has 19 residues. Germline values: CDR1 WNHNN, CDR2 SYGVQD (reference sequence). V dropped 3 bases and J dropped 3; count of bases not matched to a gene: 12. CDR3 in amino acids: CASSEGGLAGGGRIYEQYF. Here the CDR3 DNA reads TGCGCCAGCAGTGAAGGGGGACTAGCGGGAGGAGGGAGGATCTACGAGCAGTACTTC.

The chain combines TRBV5-1 with TRBJ2-7, with TRBD1 matching 9 bases. The germline CDR1 and CDR2 sequences are SGHRS and YFSETQ. The CDR3 is made up of 18 amino acids. After removal of 0 bases from V and 0 bases from J, the junction contained 10 bases not matched to a gene. As DNA, the CDR3 is TGCGCCAGCAGCTTGGGGGGGACAGGGTCACCGAGCTCCTACGAGCAGTACTTC. Translation: CASSLGGTGSPSSYEQYF. Based on the CDR3 plus reference TRBV5-1 and TRBJ2-7, the full variable domain is KAGVTQTPRYLIKTRGQQVTLSCSPISGHRSVSWYQQTPGQGLQFLFEYFSETQRNKGNFPGRFSGRQFSNSRSEMNVSTLELGDSALYLCASSLGGTGSPSSYEQYFGPGTRLTVT.

The chain joins TRBV28 to TRBJ1-5; 7 bases line up with TRBD1. The ends lost 3 bases at V and 4 bases at J; junction bases unmatched: 3. From germline, CDR1 is MDHEN and CDR2 SYDVKM. The CDR3 sequence is 14 residues long. Here the CDR3 reads CASSFRQGNQPQHF. In DNA, the CDR3 is TGTGCCAGCAGTTTTCGACAGGGAAATCAGCCCCAGCATTTT.

This clone was detected only once. This chain joins TRBV7-9 and TRBJ1-2, with TRBD1 matching over 9 bases. V lost 5 bases, J lost 4 bases, and 8 bases stayed unmatched. This CDR3 region has 15 residues. Per the germline V gene, CDR1 is SEHNR and CDR2 is FQNEAQ (reference sequence). As DNA, the CDR3 is TGTGCCAGCAGCAGGACAGGGGACCTAGGCTATGGCTACACCTTC. It encodes CASSRTGDLGYGYTF. Full variable domain (rest looked up from reference TRBV7-9 and TRBJ1-2): DTGVSQNPRHKITKRGQNVTFRCDPISEHNRLYWYRQTLGQGPEFLTYFQNEAQLEKSRLLSDRFSAERPKGSFSTLEIQRTEQGDSAMYLCASSRTGDLGYGYTFGSGTRLTVV.

The table lists this clone with a count of one. The V call is TRBV29-1, the J call TRBJ1-2, with D tentatively TRBD1 (5 bases). Trimming took off 6 bases at V and 4 bases at J, with 21 bases between the two ends. Germline V CDR1 and CDR2: SQVTM, ANQGSEA. This CDR3 comprises 15 residues. CDR3 sequence (DNA): TGCAGCGTACGTTGGCTGGGGCCGGCGCTCTATGGCTACACCTTC. Protein: CSVRWLGPALYGYTF.

This clone was recorded only once. The V and J genes are TRBV19 and TRBJ1-4, with D possibly matching TRBD1 (5 bases). The germline V gene has CDR1 LNHDA and CDR2 SQIVND (reference sequence). The V end lost 4 bases, the J end lost 1 base, and 13 bases lay between the germline ends. This CDR3 has 16 amino acids. DNA for the CDR3: TGTGCCAGTAGTACAGGGACTTGGGGAACTAATGAAAAACTGTTTTTT. Its translation: CASSTGTWGTNEKLFF. Based on the CDR3 plus reference TRBV19 and TRBJ1-4, the full variable domain is DGGITQSPKYLFRKEGQNVTLSCEQNLNHDAMYWYRQDPGQGLRLIYYSQIVNDFQKGDIAEGYSVSREKKESFPLTVTSAQKNPTAFYLCASSTGTWGTNEKLFFGSGTQLSVL.

The genes are TRBV10-1 and TRBJ2-2; D is undetermined. Germline CDR1 WNHNN, CDR2 SYGVQD (reference sequence). The CDR3 sequence is 13 residues long. V was pared by 6 bases and J by 6 bases, with 11 bases between. CDR3 in amino acids: CASSQHRSGELFF. As DNA, the CDR3 is TGCGCCAGCAGCCAACACAGATCCGGGGAGCTGTTTTTT.

This clone was picked up a small number of times. Here the CDR3 reads CASSWGVASGPTYNEQFF. The CDR3 nucleotides are TGCGCCAGCAGCTGGGGAGTGGCTAGCGGTCCCACCTACAATGAGCAGTTCTTC. J is TRBJ2-1 and V is TRBV5-1; 7 bases fit TRBD2. From germline, CDR1 is SGHRS and CDR2 YFSETQ. The CDR3 totals 18 residues. The V segment lost 3 bases and the J segment 2 bases; nucleotides outside the gene matches: 14.

The chain employs TRBV29-1 and TRBJ1-4, with D possibly being TRBD1 (5 bases). CDR3 length: 13 amino acids. The V end was cut by 5 bases, the J end by 0 bases, with 7 bases between. The germline V gene encodes CDR1 SQVTM and CDR2 ANQGSEA. Here the CDR3 DNA reads TGCAGCGTTTCAGGGTCAACTAATGAAAAACTGTTTTTT. It encodes CSVSGSTNEKLFF.

The chain links TRBV5-1 to TRBJ2-7; TRBD1 might be the D (8 bases). Trimming cost V 4 bases and J 5 bases, with 22 bases left between them. Germline-derived CDR1 and CDR2 are SGHRS and YFSETQ. There are 16 residues in the CDR3. This CDR3 is CASSAGLQGGADEQYF. The CDR3 DNA reads TGCGCCAGCAGCGCGGGTTTACAGGGGGGGGCGGACGAGCAGTACTTC.